This T cell receptor beta chain was sequenced in a study of tumor-infiltrating lymphocytes in oesophageal squamous cell carcinoma. Only one count was recorded for this clonotype. TCRdb processed the PCR reads anew with MiXCR; each CDR3 protein has one entry. The sample yields 10,000 to 12,000 distinct CDR3 sequences, approximately 64% seen once. This CDR3 has 14 amino acids. This clonotype was obtained from a female donor with esophageal squamous cell carcinoma. The V gene is TRBV12-3 or TRBV12-4, the J gene TRBJ2-7, with TRBD2 matching over 8 bases. The J call may be wrong; the DNA end is better matched by TRBJ2-5. The sample comprised esophageal tumor tissue. CDR3 loop: CASSPGGPVETQYF. As DNA, the CDR3 is TGTGCCAGCAGTCCGGGGGGGCCGGTGGAGACCCAGTACTTC.